These T cell receptor beta chains were read from a single sample in a study of Graves' ophthalmopathy and Graves' hyperthyroidism. In TCRdb, the multiplex PCR reads were re-called with MiXCR into one record per CDR3 protein. The data show hundreds of thousands of distinct CDR3 sequences, with about 24% seen just once and about 6.6% held by the top ten. Sequencing was performed on peripheral blood. Receptors were obtained from a woman aged 18-30 years with stable Graves' hyperthyroidism. Some clones in this sample may be carry-over from other donors' samples. Each CDR3 is given with its conserved first and last residue. A D gene is named only where the DNA matches it firmly. Clone sizes are given selectively: once, few, many, or a class where the clone is expanded.

many	-	TRBV5-1	TRBJ1-2	CASSSTGTSNYGYTF	TGCGCCAGCAGCTCGACCGGGACATCTAACTATGGCTACACCTTC
many	-	TRBV10-2	TRBJ2-2	CASFQGANTGELFF	TGCGCCAGCTTCCAGGGAGCGAACACCGGGGAGCTGTTTTTT
many	-	TRBV3-1	TRBJ2-5	CASSQESGAQETQYF	TGTGCCAGCAGCCAAGAGTCAGGGGCGCAGGAGACCCAGTACTTC
few	-	TRBV12-3/TRBV12-4	TRBJ2-2	CASSHHRDKNTGELFF	TGTGCCAGCAGCCACCACCGGGACAAGAACACCGGGGAGCTGTTTTTT
many	-	TRBV6-1	TRBJ1-2	CASSDRGGNYGYTF	TGTGCCAGCAGTGACAGGGGAGGGAACTATGGCTACACCTTC
-	-	TRBV19	TRBJ2-7	CASSPLGGPYEQYF	TGTGCCAGTAGTCCCCTCGGAGGGCCCTACGAGCAGTACTTC
many	TRBD1	TRBV20-1	TRBJ1-5	CSARADRVNQPQHF	TGCAGTGCTAGAGCGGACAGGGTCAATCAGCCCCAGCATTTT
-	-	TRBV2	TRBJ2-5	CASRVTRAGETQYF	TGTGCCAGCAGAGTAACTAGAGCGGGAGAGACCCAGTACTTC
many	-	TRBV27	TRBJ1-2	CASSFGETDGYTF	TGTGCCAGCAGTTTCGGCGAGACCGACGGCTACACCTTC
many	TRBD2	TRBV5-8	TRBJ2-5	CASSMGLAGVTQYF	TGTGCCAGCAGCATGGGACTAGCGGGAGTAACCCAGTACTTC
many	TRBD1	TRBV28	TRBJ1-2	CASSPPSTGGVVSPYGYTF	TGTGCCAGCAGTCCACCATCGACAGGGGGCGTGGTCTCCCCCTATGGCTACACCTTC
many	TRBD2	TRBV30	TRBJ2-7	CALERIQGGYEQYF	TGTGCCCTGGAACGGATCCAGGGAGGGTACGAGCAGTACTTC
many	-	TRBV28	TRBJ1-5	CASSSMRTDKKPQHF	TGTGCCAGCAGTTCCATGAGGACCGATAAGAAGCCCCAGCATTTT
few	-	TRBV24-1	TRBJ1-1	CATSESRTNTEAFF	TGTGCCACCAGTGAATCCCGGACGAACACTGAAGCTTTCTTT
-	-	TRBV20-1	TRBJ1-1	CSARNKGSETEAFF	TGCAGTGCTAGAAACAAGGGGAGTGAGACTGAAGCTTTCTTT
-	TRBD1	TRBV12-3/TRBV12-4	TRBJ1-5	CASSAQGVNNQPQHF	TGTGCCAGCAGCGCGCAGGGGGTGAACAATCAGCCCCAGCATTTT
many	-	TRBV30	TRBJ1-2	CAWRTEGSYGYTF	TGTGCCTGGAGAACCGAGGGTTCCTATGGCTACACCTTC
many	TRBD1	TRBV6-2/TRBV6-3	TRBJ2-2	CASSYQRQGAGELFF	TGTGCCAGCAGTTACCAAAGACAGGGTGCCGGGGAGCTGTTTTTT
many	TRBD2	TRBV11-2	TRBJ2-7	CASRRIRGRAVHEQYF	TGTGCCAGCAGAAGAATACGCGGGAGGGCCGTCCACGAGCAGTACTTC
-	-	TRBV2	TRBJ1-1	CASSEEGSGTEAFF	TGTGCCAGCAGTGAGGAGGGCAGTGGCACTGAAGCTTTCTTT
many	TRBD2	TRBV19	TRBJ2-7	CASSILSGDFYEQYF	TGTGCCAGTAGTATCCTTAGCGGGGATTTCTACGAGCAGTACTTC
few	-	TRBV6-2/TRBV6-3	TRBJ2-5	CASSYVKRKETQYF	TGTGCCAGCAGTTATGTCAAACGGAAGGAGACCCAGTACTTC